This TCR beta chain emerged from a study of T cell repertoires in cytomegalovirus infection. Study as a whole: Signatures in public TCR beta sequences pointed to both CMV infection and matching HLA type. Study results and limitations: The ex vivo response was dominated by HLA-C-restricted CMV-specific TCR beta clonotypes. Cumulative frequency (of public TCR beta family members) identified carriers of CMV plus the relevant HLA.

TCRdb used MiXCR to reprocess the reads, holding one entry per CDR3 protein. The table shows around 300,000 distinct CDR3 sequences, with 8% to 10% occurring only once. This clonotype came up a few times. The antigen is undetermined. The CDR3 length is 11 residues. CDR1 and CDR2 from the germline V gene are MNHNY and SVGAGI (reference sequence). V was clipped by 3 bases and J by 5 bases, with 3 bases between them. The sequenced sample was PBMCs. This chain joins TRBV6-6 and TRBJ2-3, with D uncertain. The origin of this receptor is a human donor in good health (CMV status not recorded). Some clones in this sample may be carry-over from other donors' samples. In nucleotides, the CDR3 is TGTGCCAGCAGTTATGGAGATACGCAGTATTTT. Translating gives CASSYGDTQYF.